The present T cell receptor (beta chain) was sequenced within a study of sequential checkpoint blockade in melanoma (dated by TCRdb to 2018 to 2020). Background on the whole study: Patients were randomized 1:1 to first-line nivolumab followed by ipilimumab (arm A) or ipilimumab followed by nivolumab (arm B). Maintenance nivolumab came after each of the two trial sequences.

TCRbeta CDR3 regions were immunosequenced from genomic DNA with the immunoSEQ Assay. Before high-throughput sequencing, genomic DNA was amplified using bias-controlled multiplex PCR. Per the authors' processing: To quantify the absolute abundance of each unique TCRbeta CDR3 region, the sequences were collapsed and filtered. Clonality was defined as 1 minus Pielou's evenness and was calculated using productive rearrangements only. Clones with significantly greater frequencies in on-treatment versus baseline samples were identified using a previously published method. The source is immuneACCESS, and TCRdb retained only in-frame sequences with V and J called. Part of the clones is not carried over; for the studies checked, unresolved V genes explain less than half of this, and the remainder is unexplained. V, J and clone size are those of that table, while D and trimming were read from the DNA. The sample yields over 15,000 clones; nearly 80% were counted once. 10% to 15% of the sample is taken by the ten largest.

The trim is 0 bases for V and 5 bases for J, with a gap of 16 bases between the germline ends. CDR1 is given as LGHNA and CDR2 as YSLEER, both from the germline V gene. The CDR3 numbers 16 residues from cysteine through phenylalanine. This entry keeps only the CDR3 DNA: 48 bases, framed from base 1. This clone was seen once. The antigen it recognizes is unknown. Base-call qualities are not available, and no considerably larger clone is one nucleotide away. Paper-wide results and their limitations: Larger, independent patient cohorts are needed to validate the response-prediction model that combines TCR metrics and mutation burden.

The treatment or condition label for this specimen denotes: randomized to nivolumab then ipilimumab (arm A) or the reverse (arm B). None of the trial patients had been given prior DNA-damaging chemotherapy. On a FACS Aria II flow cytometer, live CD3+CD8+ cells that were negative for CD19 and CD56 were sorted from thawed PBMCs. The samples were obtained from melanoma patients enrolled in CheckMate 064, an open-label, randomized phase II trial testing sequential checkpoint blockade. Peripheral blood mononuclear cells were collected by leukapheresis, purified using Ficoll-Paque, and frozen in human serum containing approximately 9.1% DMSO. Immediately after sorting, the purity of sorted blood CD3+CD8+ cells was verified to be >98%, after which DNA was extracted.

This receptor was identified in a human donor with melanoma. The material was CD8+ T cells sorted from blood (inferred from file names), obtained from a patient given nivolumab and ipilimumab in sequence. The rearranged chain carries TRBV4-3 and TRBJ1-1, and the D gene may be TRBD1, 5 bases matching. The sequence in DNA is TGCGCCAGCAGCCAAGAAGGTAAGGTGGGGCAGACTGAAGCTTTCTTT. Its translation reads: CASSQEGKVGQTEAFF.